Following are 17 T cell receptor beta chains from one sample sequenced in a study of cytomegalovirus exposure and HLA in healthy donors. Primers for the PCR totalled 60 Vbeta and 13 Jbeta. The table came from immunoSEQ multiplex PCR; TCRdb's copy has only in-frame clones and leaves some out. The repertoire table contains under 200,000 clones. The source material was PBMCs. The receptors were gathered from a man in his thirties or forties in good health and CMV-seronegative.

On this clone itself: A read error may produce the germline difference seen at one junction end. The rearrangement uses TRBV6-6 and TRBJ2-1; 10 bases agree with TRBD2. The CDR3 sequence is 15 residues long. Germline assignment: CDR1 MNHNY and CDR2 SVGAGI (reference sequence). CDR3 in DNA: TGTGCCAGCAGTTACTCTCTAGCGGGAGTGGTCTTACCCCTCTTC. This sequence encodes CASSYSLAGVVLPLF.

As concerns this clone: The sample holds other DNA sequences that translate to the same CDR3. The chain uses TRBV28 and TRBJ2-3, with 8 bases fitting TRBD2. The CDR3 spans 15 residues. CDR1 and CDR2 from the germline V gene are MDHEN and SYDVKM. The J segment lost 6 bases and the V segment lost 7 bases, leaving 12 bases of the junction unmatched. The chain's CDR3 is CASTKGGRKTDTQYF. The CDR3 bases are TGTGCCAGCACTAAAGGCGGGAGGAAAACGGATACGCAGTATTTT. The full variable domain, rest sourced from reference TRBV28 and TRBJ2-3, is DVKVTQSSRYLVKRTGEKVFLECVQDMDHENMFWYRQDPGLGLRLIYFSYDVKMKEKGDIPEGYSVSREKKERFSLILESASTNQTSMYLCASTKGGRKTDTQYFGPGTRLTVL.

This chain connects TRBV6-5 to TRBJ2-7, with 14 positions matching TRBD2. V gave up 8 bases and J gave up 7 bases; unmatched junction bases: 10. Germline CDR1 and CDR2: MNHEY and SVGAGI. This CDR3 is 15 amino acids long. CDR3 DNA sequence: TGTGCCAGCGGGACTAGCGGGGGTGCGCAGGGAGAGCAGTACTTC. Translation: CASGTSGGAQGEQYF.

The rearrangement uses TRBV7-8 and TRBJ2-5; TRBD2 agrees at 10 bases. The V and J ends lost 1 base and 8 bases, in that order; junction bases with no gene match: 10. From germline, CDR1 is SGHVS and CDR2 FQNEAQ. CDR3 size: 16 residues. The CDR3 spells CASSLVPSGGQTTQYF. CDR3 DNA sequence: TGTGCCAGCAGCTTAGTTCCTAGCGGGGGACAAACCACCCAGTACTTC. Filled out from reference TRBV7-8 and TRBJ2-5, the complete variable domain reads GAGVSQSPRYKVAKRGQDVALRCDPISGHVSLFWYQQALGQGPEFLTYFQNEAQLDKSGLPSDRFFAERPEGSVSTLKIQRTQQEDSAVYLCASSLVPSGGQTTQYFGPGTRLLVL.

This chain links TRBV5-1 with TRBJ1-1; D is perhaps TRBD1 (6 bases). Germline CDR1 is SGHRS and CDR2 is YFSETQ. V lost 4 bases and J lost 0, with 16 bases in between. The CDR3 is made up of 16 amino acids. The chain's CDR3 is CASSLLTGLMNTEAFF. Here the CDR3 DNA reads TGCGCCAGCAGCCTCCTGACAGGTTTGATGAACACTGAAGCTTTCTTT.

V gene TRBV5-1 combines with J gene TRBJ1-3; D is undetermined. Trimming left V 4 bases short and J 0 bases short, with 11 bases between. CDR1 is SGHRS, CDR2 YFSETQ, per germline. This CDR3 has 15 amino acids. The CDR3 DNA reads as TGCGCCAGCAGCCTTAAATACAGCTCTGGAAACACCATATATTTT. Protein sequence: CASSLKYSSGNTIYF.

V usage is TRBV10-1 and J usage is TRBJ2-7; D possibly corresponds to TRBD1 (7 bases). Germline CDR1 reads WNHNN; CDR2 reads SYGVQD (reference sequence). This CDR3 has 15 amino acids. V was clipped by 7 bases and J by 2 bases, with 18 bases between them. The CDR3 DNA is TGCGCCAGCATTCAGAACAGGGGACTCCCCTACGAGCAGTACTTC. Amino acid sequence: CASIQNRGLPYEQYF.

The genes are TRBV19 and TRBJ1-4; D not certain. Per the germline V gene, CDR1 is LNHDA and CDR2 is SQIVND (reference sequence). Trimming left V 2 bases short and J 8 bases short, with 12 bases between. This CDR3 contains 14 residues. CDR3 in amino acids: CASSIREVREKLFF. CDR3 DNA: TGTGCCAGTAGTATAAGGGAGGTACGGGAAAAACTGTTTTTT.

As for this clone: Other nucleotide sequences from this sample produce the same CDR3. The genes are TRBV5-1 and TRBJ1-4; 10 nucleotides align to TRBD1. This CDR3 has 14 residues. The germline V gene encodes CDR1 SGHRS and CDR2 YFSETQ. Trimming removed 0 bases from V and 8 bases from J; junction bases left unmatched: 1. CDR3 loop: CASSLGQGAEKLFF. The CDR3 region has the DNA TGCGCCAGCAGCTTGGGACAGGGGGCGGAAAAACTGTTTTTT. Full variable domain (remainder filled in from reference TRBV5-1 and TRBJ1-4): KAGVTQTPRYLIKTRGQQVTLSCSPISGHRSVSWYQQTPGQGLQFLFEYFSETQRNKGNFPGRFSGRQFSNSRSEMNVSTLELGDSALYLCASSLGQGAEKLFFGSGTQLSVL.

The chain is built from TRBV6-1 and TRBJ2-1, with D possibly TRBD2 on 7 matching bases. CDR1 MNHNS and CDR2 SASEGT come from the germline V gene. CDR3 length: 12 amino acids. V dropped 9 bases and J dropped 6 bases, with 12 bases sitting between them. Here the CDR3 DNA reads TGTGCCAGTCCCCGGGGGGCCAATGAGCAGTTCTTC. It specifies CASPRGANEQFF.

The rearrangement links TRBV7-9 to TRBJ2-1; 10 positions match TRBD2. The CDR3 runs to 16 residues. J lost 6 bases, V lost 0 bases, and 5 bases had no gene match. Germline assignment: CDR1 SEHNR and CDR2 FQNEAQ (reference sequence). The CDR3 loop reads CASSLAPSGSGNEQFF. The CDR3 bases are TGTGCCAGCAGCTTAGCTCCTAGCGGGAGTGGCAATGAGCAGTTCTTC.

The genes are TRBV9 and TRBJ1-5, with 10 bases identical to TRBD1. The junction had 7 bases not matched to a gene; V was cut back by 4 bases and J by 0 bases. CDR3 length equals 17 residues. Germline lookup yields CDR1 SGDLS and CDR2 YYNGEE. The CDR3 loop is CASSTGQGQYSNQPQHF. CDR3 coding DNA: TGTGCCAGCAGCACGGGACAGGGGCAGTATAGCAATCAGCCCCAGCATTTT.

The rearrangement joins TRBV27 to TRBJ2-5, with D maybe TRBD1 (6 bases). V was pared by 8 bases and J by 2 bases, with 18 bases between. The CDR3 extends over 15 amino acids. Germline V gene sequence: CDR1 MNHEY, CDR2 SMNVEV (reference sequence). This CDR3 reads CASGLMGQTQETQYF. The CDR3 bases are TGTGCCAGCGGATTAATGGGACAAACTCAAGAGACCCAGTACTTC.

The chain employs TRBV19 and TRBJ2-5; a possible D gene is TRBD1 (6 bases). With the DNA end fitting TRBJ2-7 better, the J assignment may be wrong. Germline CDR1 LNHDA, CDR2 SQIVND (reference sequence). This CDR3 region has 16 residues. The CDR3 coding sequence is TGTGCCAGTAGTGTTGCTGGGGGCACGTCTTTTTACGAGCAGTACTTC. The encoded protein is CASSVAGGTSFYEQYF.

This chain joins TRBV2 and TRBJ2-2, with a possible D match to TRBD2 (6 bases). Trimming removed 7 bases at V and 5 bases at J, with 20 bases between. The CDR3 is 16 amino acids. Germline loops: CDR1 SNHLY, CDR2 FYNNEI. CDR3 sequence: CASTRRSSAGTGELFF. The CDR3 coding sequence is TGTGCCAGCACCAGAAGGAGTTCCGCGGGGACCGGGGAGCTGTTTTTT.

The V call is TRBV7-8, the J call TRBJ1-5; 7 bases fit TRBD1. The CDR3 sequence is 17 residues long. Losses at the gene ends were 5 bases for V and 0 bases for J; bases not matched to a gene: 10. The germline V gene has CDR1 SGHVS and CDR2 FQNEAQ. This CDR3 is CASSPGDRTNSNQPQHF. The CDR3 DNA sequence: TGTGCCAGCAGCCCCGGGGACAGAACGAATAGCAATCAGCCCCAGCATTTT.

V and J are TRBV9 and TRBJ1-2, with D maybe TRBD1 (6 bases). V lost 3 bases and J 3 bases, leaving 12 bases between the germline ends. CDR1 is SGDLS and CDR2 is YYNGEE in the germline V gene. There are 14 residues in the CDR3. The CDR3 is CASSAGDTHYGYTF. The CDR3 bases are TGTGCCAGCAGCGCAGGGGACACCCACTATGGCTACACCTTC.